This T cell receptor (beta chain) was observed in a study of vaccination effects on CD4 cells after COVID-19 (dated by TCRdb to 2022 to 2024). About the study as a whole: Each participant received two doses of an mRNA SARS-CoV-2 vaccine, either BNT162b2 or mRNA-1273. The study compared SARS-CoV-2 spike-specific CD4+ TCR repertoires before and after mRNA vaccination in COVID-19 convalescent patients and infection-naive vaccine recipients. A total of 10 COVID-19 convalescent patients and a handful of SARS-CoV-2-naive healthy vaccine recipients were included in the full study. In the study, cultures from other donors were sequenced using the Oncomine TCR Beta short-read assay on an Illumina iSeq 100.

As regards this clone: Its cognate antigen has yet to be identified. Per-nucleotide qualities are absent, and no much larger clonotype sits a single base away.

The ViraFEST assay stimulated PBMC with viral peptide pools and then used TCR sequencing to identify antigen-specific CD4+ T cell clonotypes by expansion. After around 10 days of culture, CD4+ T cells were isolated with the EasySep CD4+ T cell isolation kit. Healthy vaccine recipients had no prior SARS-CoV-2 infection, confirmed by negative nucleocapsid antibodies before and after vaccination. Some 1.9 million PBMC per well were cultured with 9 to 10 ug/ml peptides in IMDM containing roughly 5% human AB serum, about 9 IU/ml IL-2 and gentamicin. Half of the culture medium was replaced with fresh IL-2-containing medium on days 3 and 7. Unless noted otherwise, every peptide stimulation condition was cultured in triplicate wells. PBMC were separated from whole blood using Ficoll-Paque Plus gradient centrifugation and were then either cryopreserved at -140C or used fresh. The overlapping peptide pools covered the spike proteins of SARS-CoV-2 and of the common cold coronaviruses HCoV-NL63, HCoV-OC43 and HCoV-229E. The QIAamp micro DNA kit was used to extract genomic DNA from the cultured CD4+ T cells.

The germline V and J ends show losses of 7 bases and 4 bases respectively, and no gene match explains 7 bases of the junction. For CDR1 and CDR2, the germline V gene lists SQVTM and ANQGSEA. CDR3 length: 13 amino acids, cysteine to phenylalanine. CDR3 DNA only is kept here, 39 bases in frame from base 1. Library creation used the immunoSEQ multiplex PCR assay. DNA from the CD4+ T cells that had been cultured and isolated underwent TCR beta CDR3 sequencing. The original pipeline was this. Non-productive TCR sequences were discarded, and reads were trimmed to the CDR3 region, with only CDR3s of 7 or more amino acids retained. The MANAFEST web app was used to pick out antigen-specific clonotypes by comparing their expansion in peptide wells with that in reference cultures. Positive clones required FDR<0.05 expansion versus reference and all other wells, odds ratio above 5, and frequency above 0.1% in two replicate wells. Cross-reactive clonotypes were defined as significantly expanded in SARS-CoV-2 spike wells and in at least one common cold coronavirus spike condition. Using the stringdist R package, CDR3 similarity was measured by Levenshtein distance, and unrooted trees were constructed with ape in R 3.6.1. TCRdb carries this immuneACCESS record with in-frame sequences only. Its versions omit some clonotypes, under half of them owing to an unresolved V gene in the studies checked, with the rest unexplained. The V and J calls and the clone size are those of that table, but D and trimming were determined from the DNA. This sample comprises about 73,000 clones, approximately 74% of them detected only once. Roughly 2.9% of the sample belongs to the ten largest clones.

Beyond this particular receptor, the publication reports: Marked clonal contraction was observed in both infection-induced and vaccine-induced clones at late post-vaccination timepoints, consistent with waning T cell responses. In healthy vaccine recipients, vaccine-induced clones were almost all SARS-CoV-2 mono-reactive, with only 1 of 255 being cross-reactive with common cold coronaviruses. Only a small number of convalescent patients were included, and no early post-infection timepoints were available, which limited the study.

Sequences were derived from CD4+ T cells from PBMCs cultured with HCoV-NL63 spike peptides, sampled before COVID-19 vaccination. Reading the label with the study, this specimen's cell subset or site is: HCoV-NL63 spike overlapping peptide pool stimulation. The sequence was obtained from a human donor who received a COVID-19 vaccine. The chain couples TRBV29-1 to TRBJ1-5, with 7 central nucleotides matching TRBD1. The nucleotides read TGCAGCGCTGCCGAGACAGGGAATCAGCCCCAGCATTTT. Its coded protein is CSAAETGNQPQHF. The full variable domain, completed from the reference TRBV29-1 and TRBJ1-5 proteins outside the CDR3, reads SAVISQKPSRDICQRGTSLTIQCQVDSQVTMMFWYRQQPGQSLTLIATANQGSEATYESGFVIDKFPISRPNLTFSTLTVSNMSPEDSSIYLCSAAETGNQPQHFGDGTRLSIL.